Listed below are T cell receptor beta chains from one sample, sequenced in a study of cytomegalovirus exposure and HLA in healthy donors. Sequenced by immunoSEQ multiplex PCR; TCRdb stores in-frame clones only, minus some. The sample lists around 180,000 clones, around three quarters seen once, with approximately 5.1% in the top ten. The sample taken for sequencing was PBMCs. These receptors were obtained from a man aged 35 to 55 in good health and CMV-seronegative. Each CDR3 is given with its conserved first and last residue.

v_call cdr3_aa
TRBV27 CASSIRTPSSGANVLTF
TRBV19 CASSMGSSGNTIYF
TRBV5-4 CASSLEPGLSYEQYF
TRBV27 CASSRQGAGGEKLFF
TRBV7-9 CASSSRVETQYF
TRBV19 CASSTYPGATQGNTIYF
TRBV10-1 CASSMGDNQPQHF
TRBV11-2 CASSLAAGRGAGNTIYF
TRBV4-3 CASSQDLVRGREGTGELFF
TRBV14 CASSRDYQAEQFF
TRBV7-6 CASSEVEQTYEQYF
TRBV14 CASSQDLAGGPNEQYF
TRBV11-1 CASSSSSPGRKTQYF
TRBV5-1 CASSRRATGARNTEAFF
TRBV12-5 CASGLRPQASGTGELFF
TRBV5-4 CASSLRTSGRQETQYF
TRBV29-1 CSVGAQRYEQYF
TRBV7-8 CASSLVSGQGSPLHF
TRBV2 CASSESTGVYGYTF
TRBV7-6 CASSLDPGSNQPQHF
TRBV18 CASSPRGSGSLTDTQYF
TRBV18 CASSLGGVAEAFF
TRBV5-4 CASSAGQGNEQFF
TRBV6-5 CASSSQMNTEAFF
TRBV4-1 CASSHPFSGDEQYF
TRBV11-2 CASTTVGGVTEQYF
TRBV2 CASSVEAGGEQFF
TRBV6-6 CASTPGAGNSPLHF
TRBV30 CAWRDRGSYGYTF
TRBV19 CASSRASGEAKNIQYF
TRBV7-8 CASSKGVIGDTQYF
TRBV6-1 CASSSPLRDEEF
TRBV4-3 CASGPRQGERQYF
TRBV5-1 CASSYSGRPGNYGYTF
TRBV7-9 CAVQTGTGRETQYF
TRBV30 CAWSPTGGSSYNEQFF
TRBV4-3 CASSQDVQGASYNEQFF
TRBV7-9 CASSLAPKAGETQYF
TRBV12-5 CASGLPGQEPFF
TRBV10-2 CASSGDRNQPQHF
TRBV29-1 CSVEPGAQGYTF
TRBV7-9 CASSLSLAGGTQYF
TRBV29-1 CSAAGGREHVGYNEQFF
TRBV2 CASTEEGSITDTQYF
TRBV6-6 CASRGTVFSNQPQHF
TRBV4-3 CASSQDLRLGTGELFF
TRBV7-9 CASSLPRGSGGLQETQYF
TRBV4-1 CASSQRDRGRSVQFF